This entry lists 24 T cell receptor beta chains sequenced from one sample in a study of T-cell memory formation after mild COVID-19. Each CDR3 protein is one row after TCRdb ran MiXCR on the 5' RACE reads. The top ten clones hold 2% to 2.5% of a sample with 200,000 or so distinct CDR3 sequences, about 16% of them seen once. Source material: PBMCs or a T cell subset sorted from them (not recorded which). The origin of the receptors is an adult woman who had mild COVID-19 (a few samples of this study predate the infection). Cell type and time point are not known.

This clonotype was recorded once. V gene TRBV7-6 combines with J gene TRBJ2-2; TRBD2 agrees at 9 bases. In germline, CDR1 is SGHVS, CDR2 FNYEAQ. The CDR3 length is 16 residues. J lost 5 bases, V lost 6 bases, and 10 bases had no gene match. The CDR3 here is CASSHAGTSTTGELFF. The CDR3 nucleotides are TGTGCCAGCAGTCACGCCGGGACTAGCACAACCGGGGAGCTGTTTTTT.

This clonotype appeared a few times. V usage is TRBV7-2 and J usage is TRBJ2-3; weak D call: TRBD2 (6 bases). The V end lost 3 bases, the J end lost 4 bases, and 14 bases lay between the germline ends. The CDR3 loop spans 15 amino acids. The germline gives CDR1 SGHTA, CDR2 FQGNSA. In nucleotides, the CDR3 is TGTGCCAGCAGCTTGTTCGTAGCGGTGGCAGATACGCAGTATTTT. It specifies CASSLFVAVADTQYF.

This clonotype was seen only a few times. The gene calls are TRBV7-2 and TRBJ1-2; TRBD1 aligns across 9 bases. The CDR3 has 13 residues. The germline CDR1 and CDR2 sequences are SGHTA and FQGNSA. After removal of 5 bases from V and 4 bases from J, the junction contained 2 bases not matched to a gene. The CDR3 is CASSPDRGYGYTF. Written as DNA, the CDR3 is TGTGCCAGCAGCCCGGACAGGGGCTATGGCTACACCTTC. Full variable domain (outside the CDR3, taken from reference TRBV7-2 and TRBJ1-2): GAGVSQSPSNKVTEKGKDVELRCDPISGHTALYWYRQSLGQGLEFLIYFQGNSAPDKSGLPSDRFSAERTGGSVSTLTIQRTQQEDSAVYLCASSPDRGYGYTFGSGTRLTVV.

This clonotype has a handful of counts. V and J are TRBV30 and TRBJ1-2; D uncertain. Between the trimmed V and J ends, which lost 4 bases and 6 bases, there was a span of 18 bases. The germline V gene encodes CDR1 GTSNPN and CDR2 SVGIG (reference sequence). The CDR3 runs 14 residues. CDR3 bases: TGTGCCTGGATTTTGCAGAGAGAACTAGATGGCTACACCTTC. It is translated as CAWILQRELDGYTF.

This clonotype was observed a handful of times. V is TRBV7-2 and J is TRBJ2-7; TRBD1 matches 9 bases. CDR3 length equals 15 residues. Germline V lookup: CDR1 SGHTA, CDR2 FQGNSA. V dropped 1 base and J dropped 7; count of bases not matched to a gene: 8. CDR3 in amino acids: CASSLGGTGTLEQYF. The CDR3 nucleotides read TGTGCCAGCAGCTTAGGCGGGACAGGGACCTTGGAGCAGTACTTC.

This clonotype was seen only a few times. The chain's CDR3 is CASSMDRGSTDTQYF. The CDR3 bases are TGTGCCAGCAGCATGGACAGGGGGAGCACAGATACGCAGTATTTT. V is TRBV6-4 and J is TRBJ2-3; TRBD1 matches 10 bases. Germline values: CDR1 MRHNA, CDR2 SNTAGT. J gave up 0 bases and V 6 bases, and 3 bases lay outside the gene matches. This CDR3 has 15 residues.

This clonotype was detected once. The gene calls are TRBV4-2 and TRBJ1-2; 7 nucleotides match TRBD1. The J segment lost 4 bases and the V segment lost 4 bases, leaving 6 bases of the junction unmatched. The CDR3 is 14 amino acids. The V gene's germline CDR1 is LGHNA and CDR2 YNFKEQ. The CDR3 is CASSPTGSPYGYTF. In DNA, the CDR3 is TGTGCCAGCAGCCCGACAGGGTCCCCCTATGGCTACACCTTC.

The table lists this clonotype with a few counts. This sequence joins TRBV2 and TRBJ2-3, with 10 positions matching TRBD2. V trimming: 8 bases; J trimming: 9 bases; junction bases outside the gene matches: 17. Germline values: CDR1 SNHLY, CDR2 FYNNEI. CDR3 size: 16 residues. In DNA form, the CDR3 reads TGTGCCAGCGGGATGGGAACTAGCGGGGATATGTCGACGCAGTATTTT. Its protein product is CASGMGTSGDMSTQYF.

The sample holds a few counts of this clonotype. The chain is built from TRBV5-1 and TRBJ1-4, with 8 bases aligning to TRBD1. The CDR3 extends over 15 amino acids. Looked up from germline, CDR1 is SGHRS and CDR2 is YFSETQ. Trimming at V came to 4 bases and at J to 5 bases, leaving 7 bases not matched to a gene. CDR3 loop: CASSGQGAGNEKLFF. In DNA, the CDR3 is TGCGCCAGCAGCGGCCAGGGGGCCGGGAATGAAAAACTGTTTTTT.

This clonotype was detected a few times. The J gene is TRBJ1-1, the V gene TRBV7-9, with D unresolved. Trimming took 5 bases from V and 1 from J, leaving 8 bases between them. The germline V gene encodes CDR1 SEHNR and CDR2 FQNEAQ (reference sequence). The CDR3 loop spans 13 amino acids. This CDR3 reads CASSRGGNTEAFF. DNA of the CDR3: TGTGCCAGCAGCCGTGGCGGGAACACTGAAGCTTTCTTT.

V and J are TRBV5-4 and TRBJ2-1, with TRBD2 as a possible D gene (5 bases). V shed 3 bases and J shed 5 bases, with 9 bases lying between them. Looked up from germline, CDR1 is SGHNT and CDR2 is YYREEE (reference sequence). The CDR3 contains 13 residues. The CDR3 reads CASSSKTNNEQFF. The CDR3 DNA is TGTGCCAGCAGCTCAAAGACTAACAATGAGCAGTTCTTC. Variable domain in full (rest from reference TRBV5-4 and TRBJ2-1): ETGVTQSPTHLIKTRGQQVTLRCSSQSGHNTVSWYQQALGQGPQFIFQYYREEENGRGNFPPRFSGLQFPNYSSELNVNALELDDSALYLCASSSKTNNEQFFGPGTRLTVL.

Sample share makes this clonotype medium-sized (0.01 to 0.1%). The V and J genes are TRBV5-1 and TRBJ2-2; D unresolved. The CDR3 has 12 amino acids. Trimming removed 5 bases from V and 4 bases from J, with 6 bases in between. Germline V gene lookup returns CDR1 SGHRS and CDR2 YFSETQ. CDR3 loop: CASSWVTGELFF. CDR3 bases: TGCGCCAGCAGTTGGGTCACCGGGGAGCTGTTTTTT.

This clonotype has more than one count but fewer than ten. The chain recombines TRBV7-8 with TRBJ1-1; 7 bases map to TRBD1. The germline gives CDR1 SGHVS, CDR2 FQNEAQ. Unmatched junction bases numbered 13, after V lost 2 bases and J lost 1 base. This CDR3 has 18 residues. The CDR3 is CASSLPPGQSLQNTEAFF. The CDR3 nucleotides are TGTGCCAGCAGCTTACCTCCGGGACAGAGTCTTCAGAACACTGAAGCTTTCTTT.

This clonotype was detected a few times. The chain has TRBV5-5 and TRBJ1-4; 8 bases agree with TRBD1. CDR3 size: 14 residues. The trim removed 4 bases at V and 6 bases at J, leaving 5 bases unmatched. Germline V CDR1 and CDR2: SGHKS, YYEKEE (reference sequence). CDR3 coding DNA: TGTGCCAGCAGCCGGGACAGGAAATATGAAAAACTGTTTTTT. Residues: CASSRDRKYEKLFF.

The V call is TRBV29-1, the J call TRBJ2-3; D is unresolved. The CDR3 has 13 residues. CDR1 is SQVTM, CDR2 ANQGSEA, per germline. Trimming pared 4 bases from V and 1 base from J, leaving 9 bases between. CDR3 nucleotides: TGCAGCGTTGGATCACGACGCACAGATACGCAGTATTTT. It is translated as CSVGSRRTDTQYF.

This clonotype has just a few counts. This chain links TRBV20-1 with TRBJ2-7; D is possibly TRBD2 (6 bases). V lost 1 base to trimming and J lost 4 bases, with 8 bases between them. The CDR3 is 12 amino acids. In germline, CDR1 is DFQATT, CDR2 SNEGSKA (reference sequence). The CDR3 loop reads CSARGGGYEQYF. The CDR3 coding sequence is TGCAGTGCTAGAGGTGGGGGGTACGAGCAGTACTTC.

DNA of the CDR3: TGTGCCAGCAGCTTCGGGAGGGCCTCGGGGAATGAGCAGTTCTTC. It yields the protein CASSFGRASGNEQFF. This chain connects TRBV7-8 to TRBJ2-1, with TRBD2 matching over 8 bases. This CDR3 region has 15 residues. Trimming at V came to 3 bases and at J to 7 bases, leaving 8 bases not matched to a gene. Germline loops: CDR1 SGHVS, CDR2 FQNEAQ.

The V and J genes are TRBV7-9 and TRBJ2-1; unclear D gene. CDR1 SEHNR and CDR2 FQNEAQ come from the germline V gene (reference sequence). The CDR3 is 11 amino acids. Trimming pared 3 bases from V and 10 bases from J, leaving 7 bases between. The CDR3 DNA reads as TGTGCCAGCAGCTTCCTAGGGGAGCAGTTCTTC. It translates to CASSFLGEQFF.

This clonotype has only a few counts. The rearrangement joins TRBV5-1 to TRBJ2-3; D is ambiguous. This CDR3 region has 14 residues. The V gene's germline CDR1 is SGHRS and CDR2 YFSETQ. V shed 1 base and J shed 0 bases, with 6 bases lying between them. The CDR3 is CASSLQESTDTQYF. For the CDR3, the DNA is TGCGCCAGCAGCTTGCAGGAGAGCACAGATACGCAGTATTTT.

CDR3 protein: CAWDLGGNTEAFF. The CDR3 region has the DNA TGTGCCTGGGACCTCGGCGGGAACACTGAAGCTTTCTTT. The chain carries TRBV30 and TRBJ1-1; D call uncertain. Trimming shortened V by 5 bases and J by 1 base, and 11 bases separated the two germline ends. Germline CDR1 GTSNPN, CDR2 SVGIG (reference sequence). The CDR3 is made up of 13 amino acids.

This clonotype was detected ten times or more. This chain links TRBV23-1 with TRBJ2-5; 7 nucleotides match TRBD1. TRBV23-1 is classed as an ORF, of uncertain function. The V and J ends lost 6 bases and 3 bases, in that order; junction bases with no gene match: 4. The CDR3 is 13 residues long. In DNA, the CDR3 is TGCGCCAGCAGACCGGGACAGAAAGAGACCCAGTACTTC. Protein product: CASRPGQKETQYF.

This clonotype appeared a few times. The J gene is TRBJ2-3, the V gene TRBV29-1; D perhaps matches TRBD1 (6 bases). CDR1 is SQVTM and CDR2 is ANQGSEA in the germline V gene. CDR3 length: 13 amino acids. V lost 4 bases, J lost 2 bases, and 10 bases lay in between. This CDR3 is CSVVDSITDTQYF. In nucleotides, the CDR3 is TGCAGCGTTGTGGACAGTATCACAGATACGCAGTATTTT.

This clonotype was counted a few times. The chain uses TRBV12-3 or TRBV12-4 and TRBJ1-5; 7 bases agree with TRBD1. V shed 3 bases, J shed 0 bases, and the junction held 11 bases outside the gene matches. The CDR3 has 18 amino acids. CDR3 protein: CASSFKGARGYSNQPQHF. As DNA, the CDR3 is TGTGCCAGCAGTTTCAAGGGGGCAAGGGGCTATAGCAATCAGCCCCAGCATTTT.

The genes are TRBV20-1 and TRBJ1-1; the D gene is possibly TRBD1 (6 bases). V was trimmed by 1 base and J by 4 bases, leaving 22 bases between them. The CDR3 contains 17 residues. Per the germline V gene, CDR1 is DFQATT and CDR2 is SNEGSKA (reference sequence). CDR3 residues: CSARGIPGQPGGTEAFF. DNA for the CDR3: TGCAGTGCTAGAGGCATCCCTGGACAGCCGGGAGGCACTGAAGCTTTCTTT.